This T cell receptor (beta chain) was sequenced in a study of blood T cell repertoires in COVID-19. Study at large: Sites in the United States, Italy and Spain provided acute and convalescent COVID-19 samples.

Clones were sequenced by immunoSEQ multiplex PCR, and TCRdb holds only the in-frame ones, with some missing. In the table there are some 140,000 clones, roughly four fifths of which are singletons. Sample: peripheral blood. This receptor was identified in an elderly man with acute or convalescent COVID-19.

CDR3 nucleotide sequence: TGTGCCAGCAGTCTAGGGGGCTTAACTGAAGCTTTCTTT. This sequence encodes CASSLGGLTEAFF. The chain has TRBV12-3 or TRBV12-4 and TRBJ1-1; 7 bases line up with TRBD1. Trimming removed 5 bases from V and 5 bases from J; junction bases left unmatched: 5. The length of the CDR3 is 13 residues.